This T cell receptor (beta chain) was profiled in a study of regulatory T cells in long-lasting Graves disease. This clonotype was found a few times. Through Arm-PCR of CDR3 regions and iRepertoire HTBI primers, TCR beta libraries were built. Each CDR3 protein gets one entry after TCRdb re-called the multiplex PCR reads with MiXCR. This repertoire shows about 240,000 distinct CDR3 sequences, roughly 21% found once; its top ten account for around 14%. Time point defined: newly diagnosed GD, antithyroid drugs for less than 3 months. PBMCs provided the RNA from which the TCR library was made. This receptor was obtained from a female donor with Graves disease. Material: peripheral blood mononuclear cells (PBMCs), obtained at new diagnosis, from a patient treated with antithyroid drugs.

The CDR3 nucleotides read TGTGCCAGCAGCCCCCGAGGTGATATTGGATTGAACACTGAAGCTTTCTTT. Translated: CASSPRGDIGLNTEAFF. The V gene is TRBV4-2, the J gene TRBJ1-1; D is undetermined. The ends were cut back, 4 bases at V and 0 bases at J, with 18 bases in the middle. Per germline, CDR1 LGHNA and CDR2 YNFKEQ. CDR3 size: 17 residues.